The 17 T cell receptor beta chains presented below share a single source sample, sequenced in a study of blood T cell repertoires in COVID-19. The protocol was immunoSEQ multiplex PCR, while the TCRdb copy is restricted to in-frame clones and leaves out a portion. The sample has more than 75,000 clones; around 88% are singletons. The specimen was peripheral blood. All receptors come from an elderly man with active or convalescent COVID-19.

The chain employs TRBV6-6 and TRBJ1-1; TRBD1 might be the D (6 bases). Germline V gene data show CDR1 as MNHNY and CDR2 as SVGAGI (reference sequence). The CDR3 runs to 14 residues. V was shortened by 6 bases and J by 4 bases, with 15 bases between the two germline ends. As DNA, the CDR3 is TGTGCCAGCAGCTCGACAGGTCCGGGCACTGAAGCTTTCTTT. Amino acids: CASSSTGPGTEAFF.

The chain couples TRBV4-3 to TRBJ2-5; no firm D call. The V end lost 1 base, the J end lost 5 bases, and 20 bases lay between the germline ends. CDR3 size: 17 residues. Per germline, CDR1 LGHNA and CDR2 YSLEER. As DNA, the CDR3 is TGCGCCAGCAGCCAAGCGAGCCCTGGAGCCGCCCTTGAGACCCAGTACTTC. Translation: CASSQASPGAALETQYF.

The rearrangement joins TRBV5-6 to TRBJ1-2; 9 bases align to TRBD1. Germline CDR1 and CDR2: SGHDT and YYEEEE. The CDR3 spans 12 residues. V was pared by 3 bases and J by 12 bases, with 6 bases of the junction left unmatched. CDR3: CASSSYRGQDTF. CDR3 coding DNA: TGTGCCAGCAGCTCCTACAGGGGGCAAGACACCTTC.

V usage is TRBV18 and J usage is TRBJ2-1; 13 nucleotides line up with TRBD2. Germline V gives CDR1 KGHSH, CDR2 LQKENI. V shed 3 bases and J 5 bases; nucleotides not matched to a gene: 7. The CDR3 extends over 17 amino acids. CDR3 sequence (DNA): TGTGCCAGCTCACCTACAACCGGGACTAGCGGGGACAATGAGCAGTTCTTC. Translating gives CASSPTTGTSGDNEQFF.

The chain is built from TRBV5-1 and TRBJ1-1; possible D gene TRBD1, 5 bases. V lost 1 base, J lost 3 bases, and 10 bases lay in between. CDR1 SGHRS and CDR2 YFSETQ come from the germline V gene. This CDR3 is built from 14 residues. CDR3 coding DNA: TGCGCCAGCAGCTTGCTGGGAGGGGACACTGAAGCTTTCTTT. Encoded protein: CASSLLGGDTEAFF.

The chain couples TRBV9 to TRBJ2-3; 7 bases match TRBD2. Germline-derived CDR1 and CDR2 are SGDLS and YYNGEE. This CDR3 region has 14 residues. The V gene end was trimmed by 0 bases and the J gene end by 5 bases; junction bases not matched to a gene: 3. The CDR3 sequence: CASSVAGGQDTQYF. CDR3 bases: TGTGCCAGCAGCGTAGCGGGAGGACAAGATACGCAGTATTTT. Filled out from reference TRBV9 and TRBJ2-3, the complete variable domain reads DSGVTQTPKHLITATGQRVTLRCSPRSGDLSVYWYQQSLDQGLQFLIQYYNGEERAKGNILERFSAQQFPDLHSELNLSSLELGDSALYFCASSVAGGQDTQYFGPGTRLTVL.

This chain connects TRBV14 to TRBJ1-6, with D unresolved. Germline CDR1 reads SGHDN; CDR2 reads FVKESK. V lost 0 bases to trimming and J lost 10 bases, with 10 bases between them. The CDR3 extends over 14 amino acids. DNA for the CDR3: TGTGCCAGCAGCCAAGATCTTGGCAGGTCACCCCTCCACTTT. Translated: CASSQDLGRSPLHF.

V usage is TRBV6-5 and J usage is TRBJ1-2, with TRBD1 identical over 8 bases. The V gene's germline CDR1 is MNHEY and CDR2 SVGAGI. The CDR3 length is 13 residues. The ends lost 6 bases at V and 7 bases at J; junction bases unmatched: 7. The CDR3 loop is CASRVTGELGYTF. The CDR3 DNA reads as TGTGCCAGCAGAGTGACAGGGGAACTTGGCTACACCTTC.

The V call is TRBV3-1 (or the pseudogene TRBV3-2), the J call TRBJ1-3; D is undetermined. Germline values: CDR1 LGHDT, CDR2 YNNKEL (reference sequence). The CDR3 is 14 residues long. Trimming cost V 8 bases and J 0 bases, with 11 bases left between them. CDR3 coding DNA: TGTGCCAGCTTGAACAGCCGCTCTGGAAACACCATATATTTT. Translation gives CASLNSRSGNTIYF.

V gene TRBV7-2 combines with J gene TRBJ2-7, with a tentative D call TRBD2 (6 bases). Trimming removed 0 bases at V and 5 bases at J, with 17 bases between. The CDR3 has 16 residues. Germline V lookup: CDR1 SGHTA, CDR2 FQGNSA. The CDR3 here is CASSLAGGGVGNEQYF. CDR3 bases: TGTGCCAGCAGCTTAGCAGGTGGCGGGGTGGGAAACGAGCAGTACTTC.

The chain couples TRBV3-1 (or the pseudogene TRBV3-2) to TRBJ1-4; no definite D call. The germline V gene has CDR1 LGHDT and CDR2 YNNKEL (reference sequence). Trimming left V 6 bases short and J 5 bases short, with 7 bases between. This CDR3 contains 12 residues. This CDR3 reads CASSLLNEKLFF. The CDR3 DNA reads TGTGCCAGCAGTCTCTTGAATGAAAAACTGTTTTTT.

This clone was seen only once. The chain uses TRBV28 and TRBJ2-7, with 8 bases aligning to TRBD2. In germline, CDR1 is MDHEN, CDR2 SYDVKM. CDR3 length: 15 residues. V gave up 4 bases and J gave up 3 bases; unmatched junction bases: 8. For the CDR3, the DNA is TGTGCCAGCAGTTCTCTACGGGAGGGCCTCTACGAGCAGTACTTC. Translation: CASSSLREGLYEQYF.

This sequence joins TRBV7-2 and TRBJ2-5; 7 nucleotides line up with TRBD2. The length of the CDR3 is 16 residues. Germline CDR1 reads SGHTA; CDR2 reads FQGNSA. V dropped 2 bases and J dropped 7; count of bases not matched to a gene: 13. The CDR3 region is CASSLRSGAGRVTQYF. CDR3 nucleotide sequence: TGTGCCAGCAGCTTACGGAGCGGGGCTGGGAGGGTGACCCAGTACTTC.

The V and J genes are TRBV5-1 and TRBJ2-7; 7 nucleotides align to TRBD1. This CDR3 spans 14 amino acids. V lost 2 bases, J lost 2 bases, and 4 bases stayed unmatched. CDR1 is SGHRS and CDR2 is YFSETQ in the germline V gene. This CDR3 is CASSFDRETYEQYF. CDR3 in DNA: TGCGCCAGCAGCTTCGACAGGGAGACCTACGAGCAGTACTTC.

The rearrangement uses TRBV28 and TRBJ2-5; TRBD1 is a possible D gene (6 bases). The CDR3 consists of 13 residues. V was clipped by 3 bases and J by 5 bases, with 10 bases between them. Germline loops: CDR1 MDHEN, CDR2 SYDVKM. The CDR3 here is CASSFVQGETQYF. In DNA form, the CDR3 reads TGTGCCAGCAGTTTCGTCCAGGGGGAGACCCAGTACTTC. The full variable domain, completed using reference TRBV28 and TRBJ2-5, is DVKVTQSSRYLVKRTGEKVFLECVQDMDHENMFWYRQDPGLGLRLIYFSYDVKMKEKGDIPEGYSVSREKKERFSLILESASTNQTSMYLCASSFVQGETQYFGPGTRLLVL.

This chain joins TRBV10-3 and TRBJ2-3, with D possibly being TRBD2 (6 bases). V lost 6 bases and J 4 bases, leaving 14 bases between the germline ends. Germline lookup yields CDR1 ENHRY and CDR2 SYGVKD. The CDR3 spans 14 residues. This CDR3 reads CAISRSSESDTQYF. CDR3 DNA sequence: TGTGCCATCAGCCGATCTAGCGAGTCAGATACGCAGTATTTT.

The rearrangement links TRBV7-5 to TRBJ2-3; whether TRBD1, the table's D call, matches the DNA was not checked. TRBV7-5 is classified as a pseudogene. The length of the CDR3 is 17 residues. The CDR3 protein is CARSELETGERTDTQYF. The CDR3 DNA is TGTGCCAGAAGCGAACTGGAGACAGGGGAACGGACAGATACGCAGTATTTT.